This is a list of T cell receptor beta chains from one sample in a study of T-cell memory formation after mild COVID-19. TCRdb ran MiXCR on the 5' RACE reads and lists one entry per CDR3 protein. The table includes about 170,000 distinct CDR3 sequences, roughly 13% detected once. Sequencing used PBMCs or a T cell subset sorted from them (not recorded which). These receptors came from a man younger than 30 who had mild COVID-19 (a few samples of this study predate the infection). Cell type and time point are not known. Both conserved end residues are part of each CDR3. A D gene is named only where the DNA matches it firmly. Clone size is stated in some rows and not others, as once, few, many or a class when expanded.

D gene,clone size,V gene,J gene,CDR3 DNA,CDR3 protein
NA,few,TRBV4-1,TRBJ2-1,TGCGCCAGCAGTAGGACCGGCCAGCGGTTCTTC,CASSRTGQRFF
NA,NA,TRBV12-3/TRBV12-4,TRBJ2-1,TGTGCCAGCCTCTTCGGGATAGGTGGGGATGACAATGAGCAGTTCTTC,CASLFGIGGDDNEQFF
TRBD1,few,TRBV11-3,TRBJ2-7,TGTGCCAGCAGCAAAGGACAGGCCTACGAGCAGTACTTC,CASSKGQAYEQYF
NA,few,TRBV10-3,TRBJ2-7,TGTGCCATCAGTGGACATACCTACGAGCAGTACTTC,CAISGHTYEQYF
NA,NA,TRBV6-5,TRBJ2-1,TGTGCCAGCAGTTCGTTCCTTTACAATGAGCAGTTCTTC,CASSSFLYNEQFF
TRBD1,few,TRBV5-1,TRBJ2-1,TGCGCCAGCAGCTTTGGGGGCGACAGGGAAGGCAATGAGCAGTTCTTC,CASSFGGDREGNEQFF
TRBD1,NA,TRBV11-2,TRBJ1-1,TGTGCCAGCAGCTGGAAGGGGGCAGGGACTGAAGCTTTCTTT,CASSWKGAGTEAFF
NA,NA,TRBV20-1,TRBJ1-6,TGCAGTGCTACCCGGGATGGGGAGGGCAGAGCCCTCCACTTT,CSATRDGEGRALHF
NA,NA,TRBV7-8,TRBJ1-3,TGTGCCAGCAGCTTGACTTTAAGGGGATCTGGAAACACCATATATTTT,CASSLTLRGSGNTIYF
TRBD1,NA,TRBV28,TRBJ1-6,TGTGCCAGCCGAGAGGGGGCGAACCATAATTCACCCCTCCACTTT,CASREGANHNSPLHF
NA,NA,TRBV6-6,TRBJ1-1,TGTGCCAGCAGTTACGATGGCATTGAAGCTTTCTTT,CASSYDGIEAFF
TRBD2,NA,TRBV4-2,TRBJ2-3,TGTGCCAGCAGCCTGGGACTAGCGGGGGACGATTTCACAGATACGCAGTATTTT,CASSLGLAGDDFTDTQYF
TRBD1,NA,TRBV20-1,TRBJ1-2,TGCAGTGCCGCGACAGGGCTCTATGGCTACACCTTC,CSAATGLYGYTF
NA,few,TRBV20-1,TRBJ2-5,TGCAGTGCTAGGACTGAAGAGACCCAGTACTTC,CSARTEETQYF
NA,NA,TRBV6-5,TRBJ2-6,TGTGCCAGTGTGGCAGTTAGCTCTGGGGCCAACGTCCTGACTTTC,CASVAVSSGANVLTF
NA,NA,TRBV12-3/TRBV12-4,TRBJ1-1,TGTGCCAGCACCCTAACCGGGGGAACTGAAGCTTTCTTT,CASTLTGGTEAFF
TRBD1,NA,TRBV10-2,TRBJ1-1,TGCGCCAGCAGAGACCTACAGACAGGGAGGAAAAGGACTGAAGCTTTCTTT,CASRDLQTGRKRTEAFF
TRBD1,NA,TRBV24-1,TRBJ2-5,TGTGCCACCAGTGACCCCCCAGGGGGCCTGGGAGAGACCCAGTACTTC,CATSDPPGGLGETQYF
NA,few,TRBV20-1,TRBJ1-4,TGCAGTGCTAGCGCGGGGTATGAAAAACTGTTTTTT,CSASAGYEKLFF
TRBD1,few,TRBV6-5,TRBJ1-6,TGTGCCAGCAGGGACCCTCCGGGACAGGTTAATTCACCCCTCCACTTT,CASRDPPGQVNSPLHF
TRBD1,NA,TRBV20-1,TRBJ2-5,TGCAGTGCTAGCAGCAGGGGGCAGGAGACCCAGTACTTC,CSASSRGQETQYF
NA,NA,TRBV20-1,TRBJ2-3,TGCAGTGCTAGAGGTTTCGGGGGCCCGACAGATACGCAGTATTTT,CSARGFGGPTDTQYF
TRBD2,many,TRBV24-1,TRBJ2-3,TGTGCCACCAGTGATCCAGCGGGGCCAGGGGATACGCAGTATTTT,CATSDPAGPGDTQYF
TRBD1,NA,TRBV7-3,TRBJ2-7,TGTGCCAGCAGCTTATCGGGACAGGGCGGCTACGAGCAGTACTTC,CASSLSGQGGYEQYF
NA,NA,TRBV7-2,TRBJ1-6,TGTGCCAGCACCCCTACGAGTAATTCACCCCTCCACTTT,CASTPTSNSPLHF
NA,few,TRBV7-3,TRBJ1-1,TGTGCCAGCAGCCGCAGGGTGAACACTGAAGCTTTCTTT,CASSRRVNTEAFF
TRBD1,few,TRBV12-3/TRBV12-4,TRBJ2-3,TGTGCCAGCAGCTCAGGGGGATCCAGGAGCAGAGGACATACGCAGTATTTT,CASSSGGSRSRGHTQYF
TRBD1,NA,TRBV7-2,TRBJ1-3,TGTGCCAGCAGTCTCCTAGGACAGGGGGCAGACACCATATATTTT,CASSLLGQGADTIYF
TRBD2,NA,TRBV2,TRBJ2-6,TGTGCCAGCAGTCCAGCGGGGGCAGGGGCCAACGTCCTGACTTTC,CASSPAGAGANVLTF
NA,few,TRBV7-9,TRBJ2-1,TGTGCCAGCAGCTTAGCCCTCCAGTCCTCGGGGAATGAGCAGTTCTTC,CASSLALQSSGNEQFF
NA,NA,TRBV7-2,TRBJ2-2,TGTGCCAGCAGCTTAAGTTTTTCTTTCTCCGGGGAGCTGTTTTTT,CASSLSFSFSGELFF
NA,few,TRBV21-1,TRBJ1-2,TGTGCCAGCAGCAAAGACGGCAGGGGGCGAGCTAACTATGGCTACACCTTC,CASSKDGRGRANYGYTF
NA,NA,TRBV5-1,TRBJ2-3,TGCGCCAGCAGCTTACAGAATCCGCACACAGATACGCAGTATTTT,CASSLQNPHTDTQYF
NA,NA,TRBV14,TRBJ1-1,TGTGCCAGCAGCCAAGCTGTGGGGCGGCCTGAAGCTTTCTTT,CASSQAVGRPEAFF
NA,many,TRBV6-1,TRBJ1-6,TGTGCCAGCAATCCGACGGATGCGAATCATTCACCCCTCCACTTT,CASNPTDANHSPLHF
NA,few,TRBV4-3,TRBJ1-2,TGCGCCAGCAGCCAAGTTTCTGACAGTTCTAACTATGGCTACACCTTC,CASSQVSDSSNYGYTF
NA,few,TRBV7-3,TRBJ2-3,TGTGCCAGCAGCGGCAGGGGCACAGATACGCAGTATTTT,CASSGRGTDTQYF
NA,NA,TRBV18,TRBJ2-7,TGTGCCAGCTCACCACCGAGCGTCTCCTTCTACGAGCAGTACTTC,CASSPPSVSFYEQYF
TRBD1,NA,TRBV20-1,TRBJ2-2,TGCAGTGCTCCGGGACAGGGAACCGGGGAGCTGTTTTTT,CSAPGQGTGELFF
TRBD1,few,TRBV6-6,TRBJ1-5,TGTGCCAGCAGTTACGCCTCAGGGGGTCAGGGACAGCCCCAGCATTTT,CASSYASGGQGQPQHF
NA,few,TRBV6-2/TRBV6-3,TRBJ2-6,TGTGCCAGCAGTTATGCTAGCTCTGGGGCCAACGTCCTGACTTTC,CASSYASSGANVLTF
NA,NA,TRBV7-2,TRBJ2-7,TGTGCCAGCAGCCAATCCCGGGACTCCGCCTACGAGCAGTACTTC,CASSQSRDSAYEQYF
TRBD1,few,TRBV28,TRBJ1-6,TGTGCCAGCAGTCAGATTCCCGGGACAGGACCCCTTAGCTTT,CASSQIPGTGPLSF
NA,NA,TRBV20-1,TRBJ2-4,TGCAGTGCTAGAGATTGGGCTAGCGAGTACAAAAACATTCAGTACTTC,CSARDWASEYKNIQYF
NA,NA,TRBV5-1,TRBJ2-1,TGCGCCAGCAGCTTTAAAGGGGGGGACAATGAGCAGTTCTTC,CASSFKGGDNEQFF
TRBD2,few,TRBV7-3,TRBJ2-3,TGTGCCAGCAGCTTAGCCCCAGCGGGGGGGCCTAAAGATACGCAGTATTTT,CASSLAPAGGPKDTQYF
TRBD2,NA,TRBV20-1,TRBJ2-1,TGCAGTGCCCATAATCTAGCGGGGGGACACAATGAGCAGTTCTTC,CSAHNLAGGHNEQFF
TRBD1,NA,TRBV4-3,TRBJ2-2,TGCGCCAGCAGCCAAACCGGGACAGGGGTTGGCGGGGAGCTGTTTTTT,CASSQTGTGVGGELFF
TRBD2,NA,TRBV6-2/TRBV6-3,TRBJ2-1,TGTGCCAGCAGCACCCGATCTCCCGGGGCGGGGGGTCTGTTTGAGCAGTTCTTC,CASSTRSPGAGGLFEQFF
NA,NA,TRBV7-2,TRBJ1-2,TGTGCCAGCAGCTTGCTCGCTTCTAACTATGGCTACACCTTC,CASSLLASNYGYTF
NA,many,TRBV5-4,TRBJ2-5,TGTGCCAGCAGCTTGGTGGGGGGCGGGCAAGAGACCCAGTACTTC,CASSLVGGGQETQYF
NA,NA,TRBV4-3,TRBJ2-4,TGCGCCAGCAGCCAAGAGCACAGTTTGGCCAAAAACATTCAGTACTTC,CASSQEHSLAKNIQYF
NA,few,TRBV20-1,TRBJ2-5,TGCAGTGCTCCGATTCAGGGCGGAGAGACCCAGTACTTC,CSAPIQGGETQYF
NA,NA,TRBV4-3,TRBJ2-5,TGCGCCAGCAGCCCAGCCAGGGGAGAGACCCAGTACTTC,CASSPARGETQYF
NA,NA,TRBV3-1,TRBJ1-3,TGTGCCAGCAGCCAAGGAGCTGGAAACACCATATATTTT,CASSQGAGNTIYF
NA,NA,TRBV6-2/TRBV6-3,TRBJ1-1,TGTGCCAGCACCGCAAGGAAAAGGTACACGAACACTGAAGCTTTCTTT,CASTARKRYTNTEAFF
NA,many,TRBV3-1,TRBJ1-2,TGTGCCAGCAGCCAGGCCACCCAAAGCTACACCTTC,CASSQATQSYTF
TRBD1,few,TRBV5-5,TRBJ1-6,TGTGCCAGCAGCTGGGTCCCGGGACAGGGGGTTTCACCCCTCCACTTT,CASSWVPGQGVSPLHF
NA,few,TRBV7-9,TRBJ1-1,TGTGCCAGCAGCTTGCTGGGGACTGAAGCTTTCTTT,CASSLLGTEAFF